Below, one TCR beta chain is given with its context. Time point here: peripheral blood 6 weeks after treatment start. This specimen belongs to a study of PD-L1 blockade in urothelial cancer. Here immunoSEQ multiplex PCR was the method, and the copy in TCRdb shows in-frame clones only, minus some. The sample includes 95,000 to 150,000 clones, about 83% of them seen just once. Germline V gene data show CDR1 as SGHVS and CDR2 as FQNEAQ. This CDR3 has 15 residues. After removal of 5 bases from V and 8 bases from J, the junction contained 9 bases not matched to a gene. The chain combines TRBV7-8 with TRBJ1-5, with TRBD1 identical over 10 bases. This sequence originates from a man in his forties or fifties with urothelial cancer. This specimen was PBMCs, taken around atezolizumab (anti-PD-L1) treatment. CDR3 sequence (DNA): TGTGCCAGCAGCCCGGCGGGACAGGGGTTGAAGCCCCAGCATTTT. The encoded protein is CASSPAGQGLKPQHF.